The rows below give T cell receptor beta chains drawn from one sample of a study of identical twins. Each CDR3 protein gets one entry after TCRdb re-called the 5' RACE reads with MiXCR. This table has approximately 890,000 distinct CDR3 sequences, 9% to 15% appearing once. These same data were also listed under a study on yellow fever vaccine responses in identical twins.

The material sequenced was PBMCs. Receptors originate from a woman aged 18-29 years in good health. CDR3s leave out the opening cysteine and the closing phenylalanine or tryptophan. D genes are given only for firm matches.

d_gene | v_gene | CDR3aa
. | TRBV20-1 | SARASETQY
. | TRBV5-1 | ASSSPGVTTGELF
. | TRBV4-2 | ASSQRQGDTEAF
TRBD1 | TRBV19 | ASSPETGFTDTQY
. | TRBV15 | ATSRGGTPMLTKNIQY
TRBD1 | TRBV7-9 | ASSRAGTGSEKLF
. | TRBV11-2 | ASSVVGGAYNSPLH
. | TRBV4-1 | ASSQDMLRANEQF
TRBD1 | TRBV29-1 | SAQGATGGNEKLF
TRBD1 | TRBV7-2 | ASSGSGTEVSPLH
TRBD2 | TRBV4-1 | ASSQSGLAGVSVSTDTQY
TRBD2 | TRBV18 | ASSTPAGALNTGELF
TRBD1 | TRBV12-3/TRBV12-4 | ASSPRDRGRTEAF
TRBD1 | TRBV6-1 | ASRGTGPNYGYT
. | TRBV7-8 | ASSLAGYSYNEQF
. | TRBV20-1 | SARAFGGSTDTQY
. | TRBV27 | ASSSPNNEQF
. | TRBV6-1 | ASSREQTSYEQY
. | TRBV12-3/TRBV12-4 | ASSSTPGLGIEQF
. | TRBV20-1 | SARDLGYGYT
. | TRBV6-1 | ASSERPVMSYGYT
. | TRBV7-9 | ASSFATENSPLH
TRBD2 | TRBV20-1 | SASASGEYEQY
TRBD2 | TRBV7-3 | ASSFSLAGITDTQY
. | TRBV5-1 | ASSLGRVRENTEAF
. | TRBV3-1 | ASSPRGGGPGNEQF
. | TRBV5-6 | ASSFFGAANQPQH
. | TRBV24-1 | ATSENYRMGETQY
TRBD2 | TRBV7-2 | ASSLRLAGEYNEQF
. | TRBV7-6 | ASSLTILGYNEQF
TRBD2 | TRBV4-2 | ASSQGTSGSLDTQY
TRBD1 | TRBV7-9 | ASSAGTGETQY